Each of the 3 T cell receptor beta chains below was sequenced from the same sample in a study of blood T cell repertoires in COVID-19. The repertoire was sequenced with immunoSEQ multiplex PCR; TCRdb's copy has only in-frame clones and lacks some. This sample has about 200,000 clones, with approximately 80% found just once. The sequencing input was peripheral blood. These receptors all stem from a man in his fifties with active or convalescent COVID-19.

The V gene is TRBV6-6, the J gene TRBJ2-3, with 8 bases identical to TRBD2. Trimming at V came to 6 bases and at J to 9 bases, leaving 8 bases not matched to a gene. Germline V gene data show CDR1 as MNHNY and CDR2 as SVGAGI (reference sequence). The CDR3 contains 13 residues. The CDR3 is CASSSSGSETQYF. The CDR3 DNA reads as TGTGCCAGCAGCTCAAGCGGGAGCGAGACGCAGTATTTT.

This clone has more than one count but fewer than ten. As DNA, the CDR3 is TGTGCCAGCAGTCGGACAGGGGGAAATTCACCCCTCCACTTT. Amino acids: CASSRTGGNSPLHF. J is TRBJ1-6 and V is TRBV2, with 10 bases aligning to TRBD1. The trim removed 5 bases at V and 7 bases at J, leaving 2 bases unmatched. The CDR3 loop spans 14 amino acids. Germline V gene data show CDR1 as SNHLY and CDR2 as FYNNEI.

This clone has just one count. The rearrangement links TRBV9 to TRBJ2-6; maybe TRBD1 (6 bases). Deletions cut 6 bases from V and 4 bases from J, with 14 bases between. This CDR3 comprises 15 residues. Germline V gives CDR1 SGDLS, CDR2 YYNGEE. CDR3 sequence reads: CASNKQGTGANVLTF. CDR3 bases: TGTGCCAGCAACAAGCAGGGGACCGGGGCCAACGTCCTGACTTTC. Supplemented by reference TRBV9 and TRBJ2-6, the full variable domain reads DSGVTQTPKHLITATGQRVTLRCSPRSGDLSVYWYQQSLDQGLQFLIQYYNGEERAKGNILERFSAQQFPDLHSELNLSSLELGDSALYFCASNKQGTGANVLTFGAGSRLTVL.